The rows below give T cell receptor beta chains drawn from one sample of a study of T cell changes during pregnancy in multiple sclerosis. Here immunoSEQ multiplex PCR was the method, and the copy in TCRdb shows in-frame clones only, minus some. This sample carries fewer than 95,000 clones, roughly 90% of them seen once, and the ten largest clones take approximately 1.6%. Sequenced here: peripheral blood, sampled in the first trimester of pregnancy. These receptors came from a female donor in good health, enrolled as a control in a pregnancy study. CDR3s include the opening cysteine and the closing phenylalanine or tryptophan. Fields, in order: D gene, V gene, J gene, clone size, CDR3 protein, CDR3 DNA. A D gene is named only where the DNA matches it firmly. Not all rows give a size; the values are once, few, many and, for expanded clones, a class.

>TRBD2|TRBV29-1|TRBJ2-5|NA
CSVGLAKETQYF
TGCAGCGTTGGACTAGCAAAAGAGACCCAGTACTTC
>TRBD1|TRBV10-3|TRBJ1-2|NA
CAIQIKAGGNGGYTF
TGTGCCATCCAGATAAAGGCAGGGGGCAACGGAGGCTACACCTTC
>TRBD1|TRBV27|TRBJ1-2|once
CASRRDREAIYGYTF
TGTGCCAGCAGGCGGGACAGGGAGGCGATCTATGGCTACACCTTC
>TRBD1|TRBV4-1|TRBJ1-4|NA
CASSQGSGTGEKLFF
TGCGCCAGCAGCCAAGGATCCGGGACAGGAGAAAAACTGTTTTTT
>TRBD2|TRBV11-3|TRBJ2-7|NA
CASSPGASGPTGEQYF
TGTGCCAGCAGCCCCGGGGCTAGCGGACCAACCGGGGAGCAGTACTTC
>TRBD2|TRBV4-1|TRBJ2-1|NA
CASSGTIYNEQFF
TGCGCCAGCAGCGGGACTATCTACAATGAGCAGTTCTTC
>NA|TRBV18|TRBJ2-3|NA
CASSPSPRGGGLVDTQYF
TGTGCCAGCTCACCATCACCTCGAGGAGGGGGCTTGGTAGATACGCAGTATTTT
>TRBD1|TRBV5-1|TRBJ1-1|few
CASSLGTGPEAFF
TGCGCCAGCAGCTTAGGGACAGGGCCTGAAGCTTTCTTT
>NA|TRBV18|TRBJ2-2|NA
CASSPGQGTGELFF
TGTGCCAGCTCACCAGGGCAGGGGACCGGGGAGCTGTTTTTT
>NA|TRBV27|TRBJ1-5|once
CASSLWVQGPQHF
TGTGCCAGCAGTTTATGGGTCCAGGGGCCCCAGCATTTT
>NA|TRBV6-5|TRBJ1-1|NA
CASRDGTIPEAFF
TGTGCCAGCAGAGATGGGACAATCCCTGAAGCTTTCTTT
>TRBD2|TRBV6-1|TRBJ2-3|NA
CASSSSGNTDTQYF
TGTGCCAGCTCTTCTAGCGGCAACACAGATACGCAGTATTTT
>NA|TRBV5-6|TRBJ2-1|NA
CASSSQRARAYNEQFF
TGTGCCAGCAGCAGCCAGCGGGCTAGGGCCTACAATGAGCAGTTCTTC
>NA|TRBV28|TRBJ1-1|NA
CASEGVGPEAFF
TGTGCCAGCGAGGGGGTCGGGCCTGAAGCTTTCTTT
>TRBD1|TRBV6-4|TRBJ2-2|few
CASSGTGDTGELFF
TGTGCCAGCAGTGGGACAGGGGACACCGGGGAGCTGTTTTTT
>NA|TRBV11-2|TRBJ2-1|NA
CASSFPGTYNEQFF
TGTGCCAGCAGCTTCCCCGGGACCTACAATGAGCAGTTCTTC
>NA|TRBV7-6|TRBJ2-7|NA
CASSNRDTPYYEQYF
TGTGCCAGCAGCAACCGGGACACCCCCTACTACGAGCAGTACTTC
>NA|TRBV5-1|TRBJ2-6|NA
CASSPTLISGANVLTF
TGCGCCAGCAGTCCGACTTTAATCTCTGGGGCCAACGTCCTGACTTTC
>NA|TRBV19|TRBJ1-1|NA
CASTSVPMLLTEAFF
TGTGCCAGTACCTCGGTACCTATGCTGCTCACTGAAGCTTTCTTT
>TRBD2|TRBV5-1|TRBJ2-3|NA
CASSLASGRSWNTQYF
TGCGCCAGCAGCTTGGCTAGCGGTCGCTCATGGAATACGCAGTATTTT
>TRBD2|TRBV28|TRBJ2-7|NA
CASSIAGGPFEQYF
TGTGCCAGCAGTATAGCGGGAGGGCCCTTCGAGCAGTACTTC
>TRBD2|TRBV7-9|TRBJ2-3|NA
CASSPWGLAGGDTQYF
TGTGCCAGCAGCCCGTGGGGACTAGCGGGAGGTGATACGCAGTATTTT
>NA|TRBV5-1|TRBJ2-3|NA
CASSVAASSTDTQYF
TGCGCCAGCAGCGTAGCAGCGTCTAGCACAGATACGCAGTATTTT
>NA|TRBV5-6|TRBJ2-1|once
CASSLMGGLGRGEQFF
TGTGCCAGCAGCTTGATGGGGGGGCTCGGTCGAGGTGAGCAGTTCTTC
>TRBD1|TRBV5-1|TRBJ2-5|NA
CASRGSRGQVETQYF
TGCGCCAGCAGGGGGTCCAGGGGGCAAGTAGAGACCCAGTACTTC
>TRBD2|TRBV9|TRBJ2-1|NA
CASSVVAGGPNEQFF
TGTGCCAGCAGCGTAGTAGCGGGAGGGCCGAATGAGCAGTTCTTC
>NA|TRBV27|TRBJ2-7|NA
CASSLSGDTEQYF
TGTGCCAGCAGTTTATCGGGGGACACGGAGCAGTACTTC